These 23 T cell receptor beta chains originate from one sample sequenced in a study of graft-versus-host responses after intestinal transplantation. Profiled with immunoSEQ multiplex PCR; TCRdb holds only in-frame clones, not every one. The sample contains 40,000 or so clones, roughly 91% of which appear only once. The sample here was PBMCs, taken roughly 270 days after transplant. Receptors were obtained from a human patient who received an intestinal transplant, so some T cells may come from the graft donor.

The rearrangement joins TRBV23-1 to TRBJ2-7, with 8 bases fitting TRBD1. TRBV23-1 is identified as an open reading frame with a role that is uncertain. The trim removed 10 bases at V and 0 bases at J, leaving 8 bases unmatched. The CDR3 loop spans 14 amino acids. CDR3 sequence reads: CAITDRADSYEQYF. The CDR3 DNA reads TGCGCCATCACGGACAGGGCGGACTCCTACGAGCAGTACTTC.

This clone was seen a few times. The chain couples TRBV5-4 to TRBJ1-4, with D possibly being TRBD1 (6 bases). The CDR3 extends over 14 amino acids. Trimming removed 4 bases at V and 3 bases at J, with 10 bases between. Germline V gene sequence: CDR1 SGHNT, CDR2 YYREEE (reference sequence). CDR3 in amino acids: CASSPDSSNEKLFF. The CDR3 region has the DNA TGTGCCAGCAGCCCGGACAGCTCTAATGAAAAACTGTTTTTT.

V usage is TRBV5-5 and J usage is TRBJ2-1; D remains ambiguous. CDR3 length equals 13 residues. V lost 4 bases to trimming and J lost 7 bases, with 12 bases between them. Germline V gene sequence: CDR1 SGHKS, CDR2 YYEKEE (reference sequence). The CDR3 DNA is TGTGCCAGCAGCCGGTGGGCTGCGAATGAGCAGTTCTTC. Translated, it gives CASSRWAANEQFF.

This clone was observed a few times. J is TRBJ2-7 and V is TRBV2; 7 bases fit TRBD2. The V segment lost 6 bases and the J segment 0 bases; nucleotides outside the gene matches: 11. The CDR3 length is 16 residues. Germline CDR1 reads SNHLY; CDR2 reads FYNNEI. The CDR3 nucleotides read TGTGCCAGCAGCTTCAAATTAGCGGGCAGCTCCTACGAGCAGTACTTC. Translated, it gives CASSFKLAGSSYEQYF.

The chain recombines TRBV9 with TRBJ2-3, with D possibly matching TRBD1 (5 bases). CDR3 length: 14 amino acids. Germline-derived CDR1 and CDR2 are SGDLS and YYNGEE. The V and J ends lost 0 bases and 5 bases respectively, with 10 bases between them. CDR3 DNA sequence: TGTGCCAGCAGCGTAGGTGGGGCACGAGATACGCAGTATTTT. It translates to CASSVGGARDTQYF.

The chain recombines TRBV4-1 with TRBJ1-5; D perhaps matches TRBD1 (5 bases). Germline V gene data show CDR1 as MGHRA and CDR2 as YSYEKL. This CDR3 comprises 15 residues. Between the trimmed V and J ends, which lost 1 base and 3 bases, there was a span of 10 bases. This chain's CDR3 is CASSQGNRLNQPQHF. The CDR3 DNA reads TGCGCCAGCAGCCAAGGGAACAGGCTCAATCAGCCCCAGCATTTT.

The chain joins TRBV10-3 to TRBJ1-6; D gene unclear. V shed 7 bases and J shed 7 bases, with 11 bases lying between them. The CDR3 is made up of 13 amino acids. Germline V lookup: CDR1 ENHRY, CDR2 SYGVKD. The CDR3 DNA is TGTGCCATCAACGGACTGTCAAATTCACCCCTCCACTTT. Translation gives CAINGLSNSPLHF.

The chain recombines TRBV29-1 with TRBJ2-7; TRBD2 might be the D (6 bases). Trimming cost V 5 bases and J 3 bases, with 14 bases left between them. The CDR3 spans 13 residues. Germline-derived CDR1 and CDR2 are SQVTM and ANQGSEA. The CDR3 coding sequence is TGCAGCGTTTTACTATGGGGGGACTACGAGCAGTACTTC. Its protein is CSVLLWGDYEQYF.

The J gene is TRBJ2-1, the V gene TRBV9, with TRBD2 identical over 11 bases. V lost 2 bases and J lost 9; bases outside the gene matches: 7. This CDR3 is 15 amino acids long. Germline CDR1 reads SGDLS; CDR2 reads YYNGEE. This chain's CDR3 is CASSVRSGGASEQFF. As DNA, the CDR3 is TGTGCCAGCAGCGTCCGTAGCGGGGGGGCTAGTGAGCAGTTCTTC.

The chain joins TRBV2 to TRBJ1-5, with D tentatively TRBD1 (5 bases). CDR1 SNHLY and CDR2 FYNNEI come from the germline V gene. This CDR3 region has 13 residues. Trimming shortened V by 7 bases and J by 3 bases, and 10 bases separated the two germline ends. CDR3 nucleotides: TGTGCCAGCAAAGGGGCTCTCAATCAGCCCCAGCATTTT. Its protein is CASKGALNQPQHF.

CDR3 nucleotides: TGTGCCAGCAGCTGGAACACTGAAGCTTTCTTT. It specifies CASSWNTEAFF. This chain connects TRBV5-6 to TRBJ1-1; D uncertain. The CDR3 loop spans 11 amino acids. CDR1 and CDR2 (germline): SGHDT, YYEEEE. V dropped 3 bases and J dropped 1 base, with 1 base sitting between them.

CDR3 sequence reads: CASSPGGGTDTQYF. The CDR3 DNA follows: TGCGCCAGCAGCCCCGGCGGCGGAACAGATACGCAGTATTTT. This chain uses TRBV5-1 with TRBJ2-3; the D is unclear. V was clipped by 4 bases and J by 3 bases, with 12 bases between them. This CDR3 spans 14 amino acids. CDR1 is SGHRS, CDR2 YFSETQ, per germline.

The V gene is TRBV6-5, the J gene TRBJ2-1, with TRBD2 identical over 9 bases. This CDR3 comprises 14 residues. Trimming at V came to 9 bases and at J to 6 bases, leaving 9 bases not matched to a gene. CDR1 is MNHEY, CDR2 SVGAGI, per germline. For the CDR3, the DNA is TGTGCCAGTCGTTCCGCGGGGGGGCTCAATGAGCAGTTCTTC. Amino acid sequence: CASRSAGGLNEQFF.

As regards this clone: Additional DNA sequences in this sample encode the identical CDR3. This rearrangement joins TRBV9 to TRBJ2-1; D remains unclear. The germline V gene encodes CDR1 SGDLS and CDR2 YYNGEE. V lost 0 bases, J lost 0 bases, and 7 bases lay in between. CDR3 length equals 15 residues. The CDR3: CASSVAPSSYNEQFF. Here the CDR3 DNA reads TGTGCCAGCAGCGTAGCGCCTAGCTCCTACAATGAGCAGTTCTTC.

The chain uses TRBV6-5 and TRBJ1-4; TRBD1 might be the D (6 bases). V was shortened by 7 bases and J by 8 bases, with 11 bases between the two germline ends. This CDR3 has 12 amino acids. Germline CDR1 is MNHEY and CDR2 is SVGAGI. The CDR3 coding sequence is TGTGCCAGCAAAAGGAGGGGGGAAAAACTGTTTTTT. It translates to CASKRRGEKLFF.

The chain recombines TRBV19 with TRBJ1-1, with D perhaps matching TRBD1 (6 bases). V shed 3 bases and J shed 4 bases, with 15 bases lying between them. CDR1 LNHDA and CDR2 SQIVND come from the germline V gene (reference sequence). The CDR3 spans 15 residues. In DNA form, the CDR3 reads TGTGCCAGTAGTATGGGGGGCTCCTCTAGCACTGAAGCTTTCTTT. This encodes CASSMGGSSSTEAFF.

The chain is built from TRBV9 and TRBJ2-1; 8 positions agree with TRBD2. The ends lost 4 bases at V and 1 base at J; junction bases unmatched: 4. There are 15 residues in the CDR3. Germline V CDR1 and CDR2: SGDLS, YYNGEE. CDR3 sequence reads: CASSSSGPSYNEQFF. As DNA, the CDR3 is TGTGCCAGCAGCTCTAGCGGGCCTTCCTACAATGAGCAGTTCTTC.

The chain is built from TRBV18 and TRBJ1-1, with D tentatively TRBD1 (5 bases). The CDR3 is 12 residues long. Per germline, CDR1 KGHSH and CDR2 LQKENI. V dropped 4 bases and J dropped 8 bases, with 11 bases sitting between them. The CDR3 bases are TGTGCCAGCTCACAGCAGGGCCAGGAAGCTTTCTTT. The encoded protein is CASSQQGQEAFF.

This clone has a handful of counts. The rearrangement links TRBV7-8 to TRBJ1-2, with D possibly matching TRBD1 (6 bases). The length of the CDR3 is 13 residues. Between the trimmed V and J ends, which lost 3 bases and 4 bases, there was a span of 9 bases. Germline-derived CDR1 and CDR2 are SGHVS and FQNEAQ. CDR3 bases: TGTGCCAGCAGCTTTGGGGGCGGCTATGGCTACACCTTC. Its translation: CASSFGGGYGYTF.

The chain has TRBV7-9 and TRBJ1-3, with 7 bases aligning to TRBD1. The V segment lost 5 bases and the J segment 1 base; nucleotides outside the gene matches: 8. Germline CDR1 reads SEHNR; CDR2 reads FQNEAQ (reference sequence). The CDR3 consists of 16 residues. CDR3 nucleotides: TGTGCCAGCAGCCCTAGACAGGGTTCGTCTGGAAACACCATATATTTT. Its protein is CASSPRQGSSGNTIYF.

The V and J genes are TRBV4-1 and TRBJ1-1, with a weak D call TRBD1 (5 bases). The CDR3 is 13 residues long. Germline CDR1 and CDR2: MGHRA and YSYEKL. The germline V and J ends were trimmed by 2 bases and 11 bases, with 15 bases remaining between them. CDR3 DNA: TGCGCCAGCAGCCAAAGACAGCTGGAGGGGGCTTTCTTT. Amino acids: CASSQRQLEGAFF.

This clone appeared once. The chain couples TRBV29-1 to TRBJ2-1; maybe TRBD1 (5 bases). Deletions cut 3 bases from V and 5 bases from J, with 14 bases between. This CDR3 spans 14 amino acids. Germline CDR1 reads SQVTM; CDR2 reads ANQGSEA. CDR3 nucleotides: TGCAGCGTTGATATAAGGGGCTCGCACAATGAGCAGTTCTTC. Residues: CSVDIRGSHNEQFF.

The rearrangement joins TRBV11-2 to TRBJ1-4; 8 bases fit TRBD1. CDR1 is SGHAT and CDR2 is FQNNGV in the germline V gene. The CDR3 length is 14 residues. Losses at the gene ends were 5 bases for V and 10 bases for J; bases not matched to a gene: 9. The CDR3 is CASSADRDGGKLFF. The CDR3 DNA follows: TGTGCCAGCAGCGCGGACAGGGATGGGGGAAAACTGTTTTTT.